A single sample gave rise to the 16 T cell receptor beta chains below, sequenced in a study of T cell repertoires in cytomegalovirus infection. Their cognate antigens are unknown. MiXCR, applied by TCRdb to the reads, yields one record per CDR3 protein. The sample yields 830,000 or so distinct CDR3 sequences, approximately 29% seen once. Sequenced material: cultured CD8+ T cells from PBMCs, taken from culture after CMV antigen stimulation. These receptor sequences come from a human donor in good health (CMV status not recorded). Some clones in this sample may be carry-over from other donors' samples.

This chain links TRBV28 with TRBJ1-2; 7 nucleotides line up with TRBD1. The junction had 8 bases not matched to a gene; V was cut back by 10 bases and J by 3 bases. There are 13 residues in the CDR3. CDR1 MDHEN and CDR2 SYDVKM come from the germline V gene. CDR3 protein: CATKGAGDYGYTF. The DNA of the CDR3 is TGTGCCACTAAGGGGGCAGGCGACTATGGCTACACCTTC.

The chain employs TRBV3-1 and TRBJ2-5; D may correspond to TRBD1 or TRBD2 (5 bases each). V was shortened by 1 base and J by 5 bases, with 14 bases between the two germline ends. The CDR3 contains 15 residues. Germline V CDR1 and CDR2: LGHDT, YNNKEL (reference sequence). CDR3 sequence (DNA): TGTGCCAGCAGCCAAGGTGTACCCGAGGGGGAGACCCAGTACTTC. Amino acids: CASSQGVPEGETQYF.

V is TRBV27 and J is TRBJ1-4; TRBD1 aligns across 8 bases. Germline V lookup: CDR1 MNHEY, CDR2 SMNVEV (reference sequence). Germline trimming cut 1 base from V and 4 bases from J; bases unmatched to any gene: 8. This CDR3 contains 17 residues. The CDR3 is CASSLYGRGPYNEKLFF. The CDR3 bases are TGTGCCAGCAGTTTATATGGCAGGGGGCCCTATAATGAAAAACTGTTTTTT. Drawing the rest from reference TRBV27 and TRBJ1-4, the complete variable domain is EAQVTQNPRYLITVTGKKLTVTCSQNMNHEYMSWYRQDPGLGLRQIYYSMNVEVTDKGDVPEGYKVSRKEKRNFPLILESPSPNQTSLYFCASSLYGRGPYNEKLFFGSGTQLSVL.

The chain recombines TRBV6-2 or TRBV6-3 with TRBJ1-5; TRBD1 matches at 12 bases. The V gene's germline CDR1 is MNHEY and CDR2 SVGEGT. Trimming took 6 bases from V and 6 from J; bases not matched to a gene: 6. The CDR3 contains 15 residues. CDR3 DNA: TGTGCCAGCAGCTCGGGACAGGGGGCCAGTCAGCCCCAGCATTTT. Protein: CASSSGQGASQPQHF.

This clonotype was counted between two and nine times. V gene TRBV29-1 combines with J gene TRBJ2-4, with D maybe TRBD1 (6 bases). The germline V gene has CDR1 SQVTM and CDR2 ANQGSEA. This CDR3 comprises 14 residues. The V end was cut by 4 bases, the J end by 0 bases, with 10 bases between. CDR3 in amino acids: CSVGQVGAKNIQYF. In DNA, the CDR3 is TGCAGCGTTGGACAGGTCGGAGCCAAAAACATTCAGTACTTC.

CDR3 coding DNA: TGTGCCAGCAGTCTACTTCCGAGCGGGGGGGGAGGAGAGACCCAGTACTTC. It specifies CASSLLPSGGGGETQYF. This chain links TRBV6-1 with TRBJ2-5, with 10 bases identical to TRBD2. This CDR3 has 17 residues. With V trimmed by 5 bases and J by 4 bases, 13 bases remained unmatched. CDR1 is MNHNS and CDR2 is SASEGT in the germline V gene.

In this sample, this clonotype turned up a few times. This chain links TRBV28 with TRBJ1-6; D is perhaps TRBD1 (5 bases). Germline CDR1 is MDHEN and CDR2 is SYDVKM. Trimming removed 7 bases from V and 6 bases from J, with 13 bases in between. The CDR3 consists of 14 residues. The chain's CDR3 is CASTLGGVNSPLHF. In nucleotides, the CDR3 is TGTGCCAGCACTCTAGGAGGGGTTAATTCACCCCTCCACTTT.

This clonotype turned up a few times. CDR3 nucleotides: TGTGCCAGCAGTGAAGAGGCGGAGCGGGGGGTGCTCTACAATGAGCAGTTCTTC. Protein: CASSEEAERGVLYNEQFF. J is TRBJ2-1 and V is TRBV2, with 9 bases aligning to TRBD2. This CDR3 contains 18 residues. V was pared by 1 base and J by 3 bases, with 10 bases of the junction left unmatched. Germline assignment: CDR1 SNHLY and CDR2 FYNNEI.

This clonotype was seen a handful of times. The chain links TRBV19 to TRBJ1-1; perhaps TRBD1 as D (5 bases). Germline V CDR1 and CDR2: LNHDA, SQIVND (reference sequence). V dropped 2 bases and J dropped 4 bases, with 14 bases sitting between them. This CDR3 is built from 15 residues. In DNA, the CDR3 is TGTGCCAGTAGTATAAATCTAGGGGCGACCACTGAAGCTTTCTTT. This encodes CASSINLGATTEAFF.

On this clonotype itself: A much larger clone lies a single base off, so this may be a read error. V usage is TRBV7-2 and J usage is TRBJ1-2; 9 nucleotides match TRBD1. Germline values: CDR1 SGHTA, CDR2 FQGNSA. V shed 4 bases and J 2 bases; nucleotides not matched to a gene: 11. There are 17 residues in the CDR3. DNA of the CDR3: TGTGCCAGCAGCTATCCGCGGACAGGGGACCCAAACTATGGCTACACCTTC. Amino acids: CASSYPRTGDPNYGYTF.

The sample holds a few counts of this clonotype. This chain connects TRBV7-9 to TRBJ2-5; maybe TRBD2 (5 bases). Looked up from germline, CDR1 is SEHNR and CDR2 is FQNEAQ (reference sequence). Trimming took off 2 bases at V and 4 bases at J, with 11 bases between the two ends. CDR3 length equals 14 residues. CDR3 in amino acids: CASSLPGKRETQYF. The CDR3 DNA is TGTGCCAGCAGCTTACCGGGGAAACGAGAGACCCAGTACTTC.

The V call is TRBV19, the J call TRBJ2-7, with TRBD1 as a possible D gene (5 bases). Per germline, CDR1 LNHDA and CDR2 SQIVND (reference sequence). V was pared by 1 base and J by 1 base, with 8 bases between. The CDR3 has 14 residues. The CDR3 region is CASSIGKGSYEQYF. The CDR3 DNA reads TGTGCCAGTAGTATAGGAAAGGGGTCCTACGAGCAGTACTTC.

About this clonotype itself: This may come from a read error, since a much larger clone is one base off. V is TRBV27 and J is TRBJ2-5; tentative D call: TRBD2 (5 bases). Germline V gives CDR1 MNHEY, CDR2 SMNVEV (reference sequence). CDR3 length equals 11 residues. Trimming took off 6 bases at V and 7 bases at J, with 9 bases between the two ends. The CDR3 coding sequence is TGTGCCAGCAGCTCCGCGGGGACCCAGTACTTC. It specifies CASSSAGTQYF.

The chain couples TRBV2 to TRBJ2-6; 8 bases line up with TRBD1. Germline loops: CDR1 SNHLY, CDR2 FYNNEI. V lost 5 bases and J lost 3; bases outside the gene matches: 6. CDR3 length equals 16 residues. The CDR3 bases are TGTGCCAGCAGTCCCGGACAGGGTGGTGGGGCCAACGTCCTGACTTTC. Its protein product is CASSPGQGGGANVLTF.

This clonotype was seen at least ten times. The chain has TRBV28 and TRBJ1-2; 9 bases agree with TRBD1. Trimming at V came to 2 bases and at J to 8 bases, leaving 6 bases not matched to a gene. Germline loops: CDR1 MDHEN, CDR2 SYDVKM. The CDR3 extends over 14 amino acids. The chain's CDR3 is CASSLPLTGGGYTF. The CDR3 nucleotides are TGTGCCAGCAGTTTACCCCTGACAGGGGGAGGCTACACCTTC.

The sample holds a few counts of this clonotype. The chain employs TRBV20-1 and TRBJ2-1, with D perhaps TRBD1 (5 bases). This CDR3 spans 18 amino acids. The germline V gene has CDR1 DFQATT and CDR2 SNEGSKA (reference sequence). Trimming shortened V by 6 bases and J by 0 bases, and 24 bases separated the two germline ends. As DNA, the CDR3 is TGCAGTGCCCCTCCCCGGGCAGGGATGGGCTACTCCTACAATGAGCAGTTCTTC. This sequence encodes CSAPPRAGMGYSYNEQFF.